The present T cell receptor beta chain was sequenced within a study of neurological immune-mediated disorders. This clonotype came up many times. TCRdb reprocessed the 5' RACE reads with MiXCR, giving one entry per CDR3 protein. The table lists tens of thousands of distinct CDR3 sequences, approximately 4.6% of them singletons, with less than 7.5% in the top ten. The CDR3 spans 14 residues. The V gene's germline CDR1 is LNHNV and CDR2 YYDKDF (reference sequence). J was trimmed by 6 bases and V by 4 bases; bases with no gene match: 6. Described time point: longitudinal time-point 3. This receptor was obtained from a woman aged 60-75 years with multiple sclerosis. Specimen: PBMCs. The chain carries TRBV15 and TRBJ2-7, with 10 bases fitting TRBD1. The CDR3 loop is CATSKETGGSEQYF. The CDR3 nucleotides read TGTGCCACCAGCAAGGAGACAGGGGGCAGCGAGCAGTACTTC.